The sequence of this TCR beta chain was determined in a study of vaccination and CD4 T cells after COVID-19. Across the whole study: Blood was drawn a median about 75 days post second dose, range 14 to 241. Control cultures were given a CEFX pool, an HIV-1 Nef pool, or no peptide.

With respect to this clonotype: What it binds is not known.

The Oncomine TCR Beta short-read assay was what sequenced the DNA obtained from cultured CD4+ T cells. Cultured CD4+ T cells yielded the extracted genomic DNA. TCRdb called the PCR reads again in MiXCR, with one record for every CDR3 protein. The data show roughly 9,600 distinct CDR3 sequences, with about 26% seen just once and more than 9.5% held by the top ten. Study conclusions and caveats: There were relatively few convalescent patients studied, and there were no early post-infection timepoints.

With 1 base removed from V and 3 bases from J, the gap between germline ends came to 16 bases. The CDR3 runs to 15 residues. Germline V gene sequence: CDR1 DFQATT, CDR2 SNEGSKA (reference sequence). Treatment: 10-day PBMC culture with coronavirus spike peptide pools or control peptides (ViraFEST assay). This receptor was identified in a human donor who had recovered from COVID-19. Sequenced here: CD4+ T cells from blood, cultured in vitro, sampled after SARS-CoV-2 vaccination. The V call is TRBV20-1, the J call TRBJ2-7, with D perhaps TRBD1 or TRBD2 (5 bases each). This chain's CDR3 is CSARGDGLNFYEQYF. The DNA for the CDR3 is TGCAGTGCTAGAGGGGACGGCCTAAACTTCTACGAGCAGTACTTC.